What follows are 14 T cell receptor beta chains derived from one specimen sequenced in a study of CD8+ T cells in alopecia areata. Stated treatment: oral pan-JAK inhibitor, 5-10 mg twice daily. Investigators isolated RNA and reverse transcribed it into cDNA to act as the sequencing template. Data came from immunoSEQ multiplex PCR; TCRdb stores just in-frame clones and leaves some out. The data hold over 150,000 clones, with approximately 62% observed a single time. Sequencing was performed on CD4+ T cells sorted from blood, taken at week 24, from a patient treated with tofacitinib. The receptors come from a human donor with alopecia areata.

Only a few counts were recorded for this clone. The rearrangement links TRBV5-1 to TRBJ2-2; a possible D gene is TRBD1 (6 bases). The CDR3 covers 20 residues. The ends were cut back, 4 bases at V and 2 bases at J, with 27 bases in the middle. CDR1 SGHRS and CDR2 YFSETQ come from the germline V gene. The CDR3 here is CASSIHQGDGTPGNTGELFF. The CDR3 nucleotides are TGCGCCAGCAGCATCCATCAAGGTGACGGGACACCCGGTAACACCGGGGAGCTGTTTTTT.

The rearrangement links TRBV29-1 to TRBJ2-5; TRBD2 aligns across 8 bases. The CDR3 extends over 15 amino acids. With V trimmed by 4 bases and J by 5 bases, 12 bases remained unmatched. Looked up from germline, CDR1 is SQVTM and CDR2 is ANQGSEA. The DNA for the CDR3 is TGCAGCGTTGCTCGGAATAGCGGGGACATGGAGACCCAGTACTTC. Translated, it gives CSVARNSGDMETQYF.

The DNA for the CDR3 is TGCAGCGCCCGAGGGGGACTAGCGGGGAAGACAGATACGCAGTATTTT. It codes for CSARGGLAGKTDTQYF. The chain is built from TRBV29-1 and TRBJ2-3, with TRBD2 identical over 13 bases. V lost 7 bases to trimming and J lost 3 bases; unmatched junction nucleotides: 10. The germline CDR1 and CDR2 sequences are SQVTM and ANQGSEA. This CDR3 has 16 amino acids.

This clone was seen only once. V gene TRBV30 combines with J gene TRBJ2-5; D might be TRBD2 (6 bases). The V end was cut by 3 bases, the J end by 7 bases, with 15 bases between. CDR1 is GTSNPN and CDR2 is SVGIG in the germline V gene (reference sequence). This CDR3 contains 13 residues. The CDR3 is CAWSSGSGRTQYF. As DNA, the CDR3 is TGTGCCTGGAGCTCGGGTAGCGGCAGGACCCAGTACTTC.

The V call is TRBV4-1, the J call TRBJ2-4; 9 bases fit TRBD2. The CDR3 sequence is 18 residues long. The V and J ends lost 0 bases and 4 bases, in that order; junction bases with no gene match: 10. Germline-derived CDR1 and CDR2 are MGHRA and YSYEKL. CDR3 nucleotide sequence: TGCGCCAGCAGCCAAGAAGTTGGTGCGGGGGGGATTAAAAACATTCAGTACTTC. Protein sequence: CASSQEVGAGGIKNIQYF.

The genes are TRBV19 and TRBJ1-5; D is perhaps TRBD1 (5 bases). V was trimmed by 9 bases and J by 0 bases, leaving 12 bases between them. Germline CDR1 is LNHDA and CDR2 is SQIVND (reference sequence). The CDR3 length is 14 residues. For the CDR3, the DNA is TGTGCCAGCAGGGACGGATATAGCAATCAGCCCCAGCATTTT. It encodes CASRDGYSNQPQHF.

This chain joins TRBV9 and TRBJ1-3; tentative D call: TRBD1 (6 bases). The CDR3 is 17 residues long. Germline V CDR1 and CDR2: SGDLS, YYNGEE. The germline V and J ends were trimmed by 3 bases and 4 bases, with 20 bases remaining between them. CDR3 residues: CASSAAADRTQGNTIYF. CDR3 DNA: TGTGCCAGCAGCGCCGCGGCCGACAGGACACAGGGAAACACCATATATTTT.

V is TRBV6-5 and J is TRBJ1-2; 7 bases fit TRBD1. The trim removed 6 bases at V and 4 bases at J, leaving 8 bases unmatched. Germline V gene sequence: CDR1 MNHEY, CDR2 SVGAGI. This CDR3 region has 14 residues. As DNA, the CDR3 is TGTGCCAGCAGGATACAGGGGAGAGGCTATGGCTACACCTTC. It specifies CASRIQGRGYGYTF.

V and J are TRBV7-2 and TRBJ1-5; possible D gene TRBD1, 5 bases. Germline-derived CDR1 and CDR2 are SGHTA and FQGNSA. V was shortened by 1 base and J by 5 bases, with 12 bases between the two germline ends. The CDR3 runs to 15 residues. CDR3 DNA sequence: TGTGCCAGCAGCTTAGGAGGGGCTGGATATCAGCCCCAGCATTTT. Translated, it gives CASSLGGAGYQPQHF.

The chain carries TRBV29-1 and TRBJ2-1; D ambiguous. The CDR3 is 13 amino acids. The germline gives CDR1 SQVTM, CDR2 ANQGSEA. V shed 4 bases and J shed 4 bases, with 11 bases lying between them. The CDR3 nucleotides read TGCAGCGTTGGTGGGGTTTCATACAATGAGCAGTTCTTC. Translated, it gives CSVGGVSYNEQFF.

The CDR3 protein is CSVGSPERGGYGYTF. The CDR3 bases are TGCAGCGTTGGTTCGCCCGAGCGAGGAGGGTATGGCTACACCTTC. The V gene is TRBV29-1, the J gene TRBJ1-2; no definite D call. In germline, CDR1 is SQVTM, CDR2 ANQGSEA. The CDR3 consists of 15 residues. V was clipped by 4 bases and J by 5 bases, with 20 bases between them. The entire variable domain, with the rest obtained from reference TRBV29-1 and TRBJ1-2, is as follows: SAVISQKPSRDICQRGTSLTIQCQVDSQVTMMFWYRQQPGQSLTLIATANQGSEATYESGFVIDKFPISRPNLTFSTLTVSNMSPEDSSIYLCSVGSPERGGYGYTFGSGTRLTVV.

The chain joins TRBV23-1 to TRBJ2-5, with D possibly called TRBD1 or TRBD2 (5 bases each). TRBV23-1 is an ORF for which the function is uncertain. V was cut by 3 bases and J by 2 bases, with 16 bases left in between. The CDR3 covers 16 residues. The CDR3, as DNA: TGCGCCAGCAGTCAGTGGGGGAGATGGCCGCAAGAGACCCAGTACTTC. Translated: CASSQWGRWPQETQYF.

This clone came up a few times. The V call is TRBV5-6, the J call TRBJ2-3, with 8 bases matching TRBD1. Looked up from germline, CDR1 is SGHDT and CDR2 is YYEEEE. J was trimmed by 4 bases and V by 2 bases; bases with no gene match: 3. The CDR3 covers 14 residues. The CDR3 nucleotides are TGTGCCAGCAGCTTCAGGGGGCTCTCAGATACGCAGTATTTT. Translating gives CASSFRGLSDTQYF.

The chain uses TRBV7-6 and TRBJ1-6; D remains ambiguous. The germline V gene has CDR1 SGHVS and CDR2 FNYEAQ. The CDR3 has 17 residues. The V end lost 5 bases, the J end lost 7 bases, and 21 bases lay between the germline ends. The CDR3 reads CASSLEGWPGQNSPLHF. The CDR3 coding sequence is TGTGCCAGCAGCCTCGAGGGTTGGCCAGGCCAAAATTCACCCCTCCACTTT. Full variable domain (rest looked up from reference TRBV7-6 and TRBJ1-6): GAGVSQSPRYKVTKRGQDVALRCDPISGHVSLYWYRQALGQGPEFLTYFNYEAQQDKSGLPNDRFSAERPEGSISTLTIQRTEQRDSAMYRCASSLEGWPGQNSPLHFGNGTRLTVT.